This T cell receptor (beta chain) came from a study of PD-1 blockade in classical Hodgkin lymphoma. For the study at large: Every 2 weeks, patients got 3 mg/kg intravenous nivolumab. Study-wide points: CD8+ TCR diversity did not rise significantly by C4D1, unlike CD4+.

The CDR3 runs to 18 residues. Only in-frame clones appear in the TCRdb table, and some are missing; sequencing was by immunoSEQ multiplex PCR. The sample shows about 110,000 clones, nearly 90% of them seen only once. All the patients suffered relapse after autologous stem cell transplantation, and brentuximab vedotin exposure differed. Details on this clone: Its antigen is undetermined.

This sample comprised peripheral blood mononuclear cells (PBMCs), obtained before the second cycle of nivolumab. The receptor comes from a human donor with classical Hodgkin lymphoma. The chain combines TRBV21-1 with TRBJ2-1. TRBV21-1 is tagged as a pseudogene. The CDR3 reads CASSPKAKTSPSATEQFF. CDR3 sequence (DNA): TGTGCCAGCAGCCCTAAAGCAAAGACGAGCCCATCGGCCACTGAGCAGTTCTTC.